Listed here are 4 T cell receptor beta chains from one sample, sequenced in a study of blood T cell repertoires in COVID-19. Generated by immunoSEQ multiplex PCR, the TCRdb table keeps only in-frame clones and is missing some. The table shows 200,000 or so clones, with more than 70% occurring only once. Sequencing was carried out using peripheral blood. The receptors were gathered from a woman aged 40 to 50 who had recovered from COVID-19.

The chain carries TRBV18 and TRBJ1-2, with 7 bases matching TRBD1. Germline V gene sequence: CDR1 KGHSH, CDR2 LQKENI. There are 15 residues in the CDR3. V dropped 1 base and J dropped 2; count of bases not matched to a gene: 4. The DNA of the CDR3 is TGTGCCAGCTCACCACAAGAAGGGGGCAACTATGGCTACACCTTC. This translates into CASSPQEGGNYGYTF.

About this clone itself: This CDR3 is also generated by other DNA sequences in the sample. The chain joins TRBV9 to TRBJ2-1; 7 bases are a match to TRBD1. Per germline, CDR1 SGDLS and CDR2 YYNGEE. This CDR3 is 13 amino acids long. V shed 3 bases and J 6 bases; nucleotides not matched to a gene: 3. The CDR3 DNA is TGTGCCAGCAGCGCCCCAGGGGGCAATGAGCAGTTCTTC. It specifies CASSAPGGNEQFF. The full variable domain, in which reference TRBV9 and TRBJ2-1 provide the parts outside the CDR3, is DSGVTQTPKHLITATGQRVTLRCSPRSGDLSVYWYQQSLDQGLQFLIQYYNGEERAKGNILERFSAQQFPDLHSELNLSSLELGDSALYFCASSAPGGNEQFFGPGTRLTVL.

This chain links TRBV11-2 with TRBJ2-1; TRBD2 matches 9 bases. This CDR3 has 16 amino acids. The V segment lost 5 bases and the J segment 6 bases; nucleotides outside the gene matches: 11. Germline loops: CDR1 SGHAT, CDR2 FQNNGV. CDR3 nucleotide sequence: TGTGCCAGCAGCCCGTTTAGGGAGCGGGAGGTCAATGAGCAGTTCTTC. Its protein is CASSPFREREVNEQFF.

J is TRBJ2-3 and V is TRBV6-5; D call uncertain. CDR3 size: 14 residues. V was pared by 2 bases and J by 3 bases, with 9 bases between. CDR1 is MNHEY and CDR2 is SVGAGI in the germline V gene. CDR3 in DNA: TGTGCCAGCAGTTACGGGCTCCCTACAGATACGCAGTATTTT. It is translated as CASSYGLPTDTQYF.